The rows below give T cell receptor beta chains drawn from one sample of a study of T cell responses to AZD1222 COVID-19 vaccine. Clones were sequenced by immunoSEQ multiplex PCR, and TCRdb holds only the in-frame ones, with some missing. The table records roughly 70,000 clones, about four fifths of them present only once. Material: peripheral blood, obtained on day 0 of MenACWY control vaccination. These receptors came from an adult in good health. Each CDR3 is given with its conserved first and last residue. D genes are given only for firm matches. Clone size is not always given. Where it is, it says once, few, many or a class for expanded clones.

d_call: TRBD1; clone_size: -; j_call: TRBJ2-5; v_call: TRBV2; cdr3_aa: CASSLRQGRETQYF; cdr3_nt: TGTGCCAGCAGCCTAAGACAGGGCCGGGAGACCCAGTACTTC
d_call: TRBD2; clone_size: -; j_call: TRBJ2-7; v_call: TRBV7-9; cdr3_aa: CASSFEGGPYEQYF; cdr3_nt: TGTGCCAGCAGCTTTGAGGGAGGGCCGTACGAGCAGTACTTC
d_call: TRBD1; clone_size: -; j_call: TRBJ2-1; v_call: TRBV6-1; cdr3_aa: CASGKGQGLPGNEQFF; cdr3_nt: TGTGCCAGCGGTAAAGGACAGGGATTGCCTGGCAATGAGCAGTTCTTC
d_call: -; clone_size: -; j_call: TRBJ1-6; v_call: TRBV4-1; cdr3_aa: CASSQTQALTNSPLHF; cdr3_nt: TGCGCCAGCAGCCAAACCCAGGCGCTTACAAATTCACCCCTCCACTTT
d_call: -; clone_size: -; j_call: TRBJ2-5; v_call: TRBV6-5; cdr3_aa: CASSYSFAGTSETQYF; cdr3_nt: TGTGCCAGCAGTTACTCGTTTGCGGGAACCTCGGAGACCCAGTACTTC
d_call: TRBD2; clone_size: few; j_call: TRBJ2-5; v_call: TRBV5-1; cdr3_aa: CASSFRPRGLETQYF; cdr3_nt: TGCGCCAGCAGCTTTCGACCGCGGGGGTTAGAGACCCAGTACTTC
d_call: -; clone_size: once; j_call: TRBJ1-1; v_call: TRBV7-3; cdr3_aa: CASSQGHQTEAFF; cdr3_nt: TGTGCCAGCAGCCAGGGACATCAAACTGAAGCTTTCTTT
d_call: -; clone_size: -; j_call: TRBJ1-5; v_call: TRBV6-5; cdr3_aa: CASSPDGGQPQHF; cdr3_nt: TGTGCCAGCAGCCCCGACGGAGGGCAGCCCCAGCATTTT
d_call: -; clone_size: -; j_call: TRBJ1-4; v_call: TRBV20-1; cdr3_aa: CGWPVGKKLFF; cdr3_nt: TGCGGTTGGCCGGTGGGGAAAAAACTGTTTTTT
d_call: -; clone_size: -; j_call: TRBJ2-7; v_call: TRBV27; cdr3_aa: CASSSISFGGPSYEQYF; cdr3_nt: TGTGCCAGCAGTTCGATCAGTTTTGGGGGCCCCTCCTACGAGCAGTACTTC
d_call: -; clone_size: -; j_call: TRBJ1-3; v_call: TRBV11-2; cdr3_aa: CASSLLRASSGNTIYF; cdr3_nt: TGTGCCAGCAGCTTGCTTCGTGCGTCCTCTGGAAACACCATATATTTT
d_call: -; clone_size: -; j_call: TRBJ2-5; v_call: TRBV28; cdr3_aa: CASSPGRETQYF; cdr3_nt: TGTGCCAGCAGTCCAGGGCGGGAGACCCAGTACTTC
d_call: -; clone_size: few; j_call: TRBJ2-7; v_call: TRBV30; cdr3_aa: CAWAGPYEQYF; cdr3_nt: TGTGCCTGGGCAGGGCCCTACGAGCAGTACTTC
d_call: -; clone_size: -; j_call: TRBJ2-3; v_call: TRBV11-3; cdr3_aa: CASSLYGGLTDTQYF; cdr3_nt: TGTGCCAGCAGCTTATACGGGGGCCTCACAGATACGCAGTATTTT